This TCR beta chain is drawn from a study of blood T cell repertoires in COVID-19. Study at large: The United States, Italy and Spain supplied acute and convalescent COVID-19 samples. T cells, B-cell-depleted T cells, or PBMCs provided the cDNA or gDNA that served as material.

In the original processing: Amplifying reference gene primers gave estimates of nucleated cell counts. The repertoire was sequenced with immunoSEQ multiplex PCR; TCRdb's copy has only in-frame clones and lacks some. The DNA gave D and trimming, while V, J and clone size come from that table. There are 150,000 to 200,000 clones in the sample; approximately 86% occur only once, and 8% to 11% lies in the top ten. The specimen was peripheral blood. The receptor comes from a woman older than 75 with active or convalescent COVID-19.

DNA for the CDR3: TGTGCCAGCAGCCAGGGGGCTGAAACTGAAGCTTTCTTT. Its protein product is CASSQGAETEAFF. The chain recombines TRBV3-1 (or the pseudogene TRBV3-2) with TRBJ1-1; D is possibly TRBD1 (6 bases). The CDR3 is 13 amino acids. With 3 bases removed from V and 5 bases from J, the gap between germline ends came to 10 bases. Germline CDR1 LGHDT, CDR2 YNNKEL (reference sequence).